This T cell receptor beta chain was retrieved from a study of T cell clonality in common variable immunodeficiency. V lost 0 bases to trimming and J lost 4 bases; unmatched junction nucleotides: 5. The CDR3 is made up of 15 amino acids. CDR1 DFQATT and CDR2 SNEGSKA come from the germline V gene (reference sequence). The table lists this clone with many counts. The antigen remains undetermined. The CDR3 end is not reached by the read, which stops 3 residues before it; the germline J gene fills it in. Each donor provided about 5 to 9 ml of heparinized whole blood. The assay was immunoSEQ multiplex PCR, and TCRdb's table has in-frame clones only and misses some. This sample has approximately 44,000 clones, each found more than once. Findings and limits, study-wide: Compared with controls, CVID subjects had fewer shared TCRbeta clones. What drives increased CVID clonality needs T cell subpopulation sequencing.

The receptor's source is a person between 18 and 75 years old in good health. V gene TRBV20-1 combines with J gene TRBJ2-7; TRBD2 agrees at 11 bases. The sample was peripheral blood mononuclear cells. The CDR3 loop is CSAREGSGGVYEQYF. The sequenced part of the CDR3 DNA is TGCAGTGCTAGAGAGGGTAGCGGGGGGGTTTACGAG.